These 21 T cell receptor beta chains share one sample of origin, sequenced in a study of blood T cell repertoires in COVID-19. The method was immunoSEQ multiplex PCR; TCRdb's version includes in-frame clones alone and lacks a portion of them. Among about 110,000 clones listed, 60% to 80% were seen once. Source material: peripheral blood. The receptors were gathered from an elderly woman with active or convalescent COVID-19.

The sample holds a few counts of this clone. The V call is TRBV5-4, the J call TRBJ2-3; TRBD2 is a possible D gene (5 bases). There are 14 residues in the CDR3. Trimming took off 4 bases at V and 1 base at J, with 10 bases between the two ends. Per germline, CDR1 SGHNT and CDR2 YYREEE (reference sequence). The CDR3 loop reads CASSLRAGTDTQYF. In DNA, the CDR3 is TGTGCCAGCAGCCTGAGAGCGGGCACAGATACGCAGTATTTT.

The chain carries TRBV18 and TRBJ1-1; 8 bases are a match to TRBD1. Germline lookup yields CDR1 KGHSH and CDR2 LQKENI. The CDR3 is made up of 15 amino acids. V was pared by 6 bases and J by 0 bases, with 6 bases of the junction left unmatched. CDR3 sequence (DNA): TGTGCCAGCTCTTCGGACAGGGTTCTGAACACTGAAGCTTTCTTT. Protein: CASSSDRVLNTEAFF.

The chain is built from TRBV15 and TRBJ2-7; 7 nucleotides agree with TRBD2. J was trimmed by 1 base and V by 8 bases; bases with no gene match: 8. This CDR3 region has 14 residues. CDR1 LNHNV and CDR2 YYDKDF come from the germline V gene (reference sequence). The CDR3: CATVGGGVSYEQYF. The DNA of the CDR3 is TGTGCCACCGTCGGCGGGGGAGTTTCCTACGAGCAGTACTTC.

V and J are TRBV5-1 and TRBJ2-5; no clear D gene. Germline V gene lookup returns CDR1 SGHRS and CDR2 YFSETQ. The CDR3 contains 13 residues. Between the trimmed V and J ends, which lost 3 bases and 3 bases, there was a span of 9 bases. CDR3 in DNA: TGCGCCAGCAGCTCTCTACCGGAAGAGACCCAGTACTTC. Its protein product is CASSSLPEETQYF.

J is TRBJ2-1 and V is TRBV5-1; tentatively, D is TRBD2 (6 bases). The CDR3 length is 14 residues. The V end was cut by 4 bases, the J end by 5 bases, with 13 bases between. CDR1 and CDR2 (germline): SGHRS, YFSETQ. The CDR3 sequence: CASSQGLPNNEQFF. CDR3 sequence (DNA): TGCGCCAGCAGCCAGGGACTGCCGAACAATGAGCAGTTCTTC.

The chain employs TRBV6-4 and TRBJ1-2; 7 positions agree with TRBD1. Germline CDR1 is MRHNA and CDR2 is SNTAGT. V shed 0 bases, J shed 3 bases, and the junction held 7 bases outside the gene matches. This CDR3 is built from 16 residues. The CDR3 here is CASSDSIDREDYGYTF. In DNA form, the CDR3 reads TGTGCCAGCAGTGACTCGATTGACAGGGAGGACTATGGCTACACCTTC.

This chain connects TRBV30 to TRBJ1-6; TRBD1 is a possible D gene (6 bases). Trimming shortened V by 0 bases and J by 10 bases, and 19 bases separated the two germline ends. Germline-derived CDR1 and CDR2 are GTSNPN and SVGIG (reference sequence). This CDR3 spans 16 amino acids. The CDR3 DNA is TGTGCCTGGAGTGTATTCAGGGGTGTTTTGGGATCACCCCTCCACTTT. Its translation is CAWSVFRGVLGSPLHF.

This chain uses TRBV14 with TRBJ1-5, with D unclear. V gave up 1 base and J gave up 5 bases, with 6 bases separating them. In germline, CDR1 is SGHDN, CDR2 FVKESK. The CDR3 runs to 13 residues. The CDR3 coding sequence is TGTGCCAGCAGCCAAGGCGGGTATCAGCCCCAGCATTTT. Amino acid sequence: CASSQGGYQPQHF.

The chain has TRBV18 and TRBJ2-3, with TRBD1 matching 8 bases. V was pared by 1 base and J by 1 base, with 7 bases of the junction left unmatched. Looked up from germline, CDR1 is KGHSH and CDR2 is LQKENI. The CDR3 has 17 residues. The CDR3 region is CASSPRMTGVGTDTQYF. Written as DNA, the CDR3 is TGTGCCAGCTCACCACGGATGACAGGGGTTGGCACAGATACGCAGTATTTT.

This clone was detected only once. The chain combines TRBV5-1 with TRBJ1-3; D call uncertain. The CDR3 contains 15 residues. Germline lookup yields CDR1 SGHRS and CDR2 YFSETQ. The V and J ends lost 1 base and 0 bases respectively, with 8 bases between them. The CDR3 region is CASSLWAGSGNTIYF. The CDR3, as DNA: TGCGCCAGCAGCTTGTGGGCCGGCTCTGGAAACACCATATATTTT.

This chain joins TRBV6-5 and TRBJ1-1; 8 bases agree with TRBD1. V lost 4 bases and J lost 3; bases outside the gene matches: 4. CDR3 size: 14 residues. Germline lookup yields CDR1 MNHEY and CDR2 SVGAGI. The chain's CDR3 is CASSSHRGDTEAFF. The CDR3 DNA follows: TGTGCCAGCAGTTCACACAGGGGGGACACTGAAGCTTTCTTT.

V usage is TRBV7-2 and J usage is TRBJ2-1; 8 bases are a match to TRBD2. The CDR3 totals 15 residues. The V gene's germline CDR1 is SGHTA and CDR2 FQGNSA. The junction had 8 bases not matched to a gene; V was cut back by 3 bases and J by 7 bases. CDR3 residues: CASSFEGLGGNEQFF. CDR3 DNA: TGTGCCAGCAGCTTCGAGGGACTAGGCGGGAATGAGCAGTTCTTC.

The chain carries TRBV18 and TRBJ2-7; a weak D match, TRBD1 (5 bases). The germline V and J ends were trimmed by 2 bases and 0 bases, with 8 bases remaining between them. The germline CDR1 and CDR2 sequences are KGHSH and LQKENI. This CDR3 is built from 14 residues. The CDR3 loop is CASSPGASSYEQYF. DNA of the CDR3: TGTGCCAGCTCACCAGGGGCCAGCTCCTACGAGCAGTACTTC.

This clone appeared once. V gene TRBV7-3 combines with J gene TRBJ2-5; D gene uncertain. The germline V gene has CDR1 SGHTA and CDR2 FQGTGA. Trimming left V 4 bases short and J 1 base short, with 4 bases between. The CDR3 spans 12 residues. The CDR3 DNA follows: TGTGCCAGCAGCTCGTTCCAAGAGACCCAGTACTTC. Its translation is CASSSFQETQYF.

Only one count was recorded for this clone. As DNA, the CDR3 is TGTGCCAGCAGCTCTAGGCGGGGAAAGGACGAGCAGTACTTC. Protein sequence: CASSSRRGKDEQYF. This chain connects TRBV7-2 to TRBJ2-7, with TRBD2 as a possible D gene (6 bases). The CDR3 runs 14 residues. Germline lookup yields CDR1 SGHTA and CDR2 FQGNSA. V was trimmed by 4 bases and J by 5 bases, leaving 15 bases between them.

The count of this clone is one. The rearrangement links TRBV18 to TRBJ2-1; TRBD2 aligns across 8 bases. Losses at the gene ends were 4 bases for V and 6 bases for J; bases not matched to a gene: 2. The CDR3 consists of 13 residues. The V gene's germline CDR1 is KGHSH and CDR2 LQKENI. The chain's CDR3 is CASSLGLANEQFF. The CDR3 DNA follows: TGTGCCAGCTCACTTGGACTAGCCAATGAGCAGTTCTTC. The full variable domain, completed using reference TRBV18 and TRBJ2-1, is NAGVMQNPRHLVRRRGQEARLRCSPMKGHSHVYWYRQLPEEGLKFMVYLQKENIIDESGMPKERFSAEFPKEGPSILRIQQVVRGDSAAYFCASSLGLANEQFFGPGTRLTVL.

Of note for this clone: Within the sample, other DNA sequences also encode this same CDR3. V usage is TRBV6-1 and J usage is TRBJ1-1; 8 bases are a match to TRBD1. Germline lookup yields CDR1 MNHNS and CDR2 SASEGT. This CDR3 has 14 amino acids. V shed 1 base and J 3 bases; nucleotides not matched to a gene: 1. In nucleotides, the CDR3 is TGTGCCAGCAGTGAAGACAGGGGGGACACTGAAGCTTTCTTT. Its protein is CASSEDRGDTEAFF.

This clone has only a few counts. The chain couples TRBV4-1 to TRBJ1-1; the match to TRBD1 covers 9 bases. The V and J ends lost 1 base and 10 bases, in that order; junction bases with no gene match: 16. Germline V gene lookup returns CDR1 MGHRA and CDR2 YSYEKL. The CDR3 loop spans 17 amino acids. The CDR3 bases are TGCGCCAGCAGCCAAGTTGGGGGACAGGGAGAGACCCTGGGAGCTTTCTTT. This codes for CASSQVGGQGETLGAFF.

This clone was recorded only once. This sequence joins TRBV7-9 and TRBJ2-2, with 12 bases fitting TRBD1. V trimming: 5 bases; J trimming: 3 bases; junction bases outside the gene matches: 7. Germline V lookup: CDR1 SEHNR, CDR2 FQNEAQ (reference sequence). The CDR3 extends over 17 amino acids. Here the CDR3 DNA reads TGTGCCAGCAGCCTGGGACAGGGGGCAATCGACACCGGGGAGCTGTTTTTT. This gives the protein CASSLGQGAIDTGELFF. The variable domain in full, completed from reference TRBV7-9 and TRBJ2-2, reads DTGVSQNPRHKITKRGQNVTFRCDPISEHNRLYWYRQTLGQGPEFLTYFQNEAQLEKSRLLSDRFSAERPKGSFSTLEIQRTEQGDSAMYLCASSLGQGAIDTGELFFGEGSRLTVL.

This chain links TRBV5-1 with TRBJ1-4; a weak D match, TRBD1 (5 bases). CDR1 is SGHRS, CDR2 YFSETQ, per germline. CDR3 length equals 15 residues. Trimming took 1 base from V and 15 from J, leaving 22 bases between them. The CDR3 loop is CASSLQGRFNEILFF. The CDR3 region has the DNA TGCGCCAGCAGCTTGCAGGGCAGGTTCAATGAAATTTTGTTTTTT.

This chain uses TRBV5-1 with TRBJ2-7; D is perhaps TRBD1 (5 bases). Germline CDR1 reads SGHRS; CDR2 reads YFSETQ. This CDR3 is built from 14 residues. V gave up 4 bases and J gave up 3 bases, with 14 bases separating them. The CDR3: CASSTQGSLYEQYF. Written as DNA, the CDR3 is TGCGCCAGCAGCACCCAGGGATCGCTCTACGAGCAGTACTTC. The full variable domain, in which reference TRBV5-1 and TRBJ2-7 provide the parts outside the CDR3, is KAGVTQTPRYLIKTRGQQVTLSCSPISGHRSVSWYQQTPGQGLQFLFEYFSETQRNKGNFPGRFSGRQFSNSRSEMNVSTLELGDSALYLCASSTQGSLYEQYFGPGTRLTVT.